The present T cell receptor (beta chain) was sequenced within a study of high-grade serous ovarian cancer treatment subgroups. Study outcomes and limitations: Same-patient tumor repertoires overlapped at roughly 0.11 to 0.79; different patients barely overlapped.

CDR3 length equals 13 residues. From germline, CDR1 is SGHAT and CDR2 FQDESV (reference sequence). V was shortened by 6 bases and J by 3 bases, with 11 bases between the two germline ends. Sequenced by immunoSEQ multiplex PCR; TCRdb stores in-frame clones only, minus some. The table includes about 2,500 clones, around 75% detected once. This clone is large within its sample. Its antigen is unidentified. Tumor tissue was taken before any definitive surgery or chemotherapy was given. Sequenced sample: tumor tissue. The TCR sequence derives from a human donor with high-grade serous ovarian cancer. The genes are TRBV11-1 and TRBJ1-1; no clear D. CDR3 protein: CASSFFADTEAFF. The CDR3 region has the DNA TGTGCCAGCAGTTTTTTTGCAGACACTGAAGCTTTCTTT.